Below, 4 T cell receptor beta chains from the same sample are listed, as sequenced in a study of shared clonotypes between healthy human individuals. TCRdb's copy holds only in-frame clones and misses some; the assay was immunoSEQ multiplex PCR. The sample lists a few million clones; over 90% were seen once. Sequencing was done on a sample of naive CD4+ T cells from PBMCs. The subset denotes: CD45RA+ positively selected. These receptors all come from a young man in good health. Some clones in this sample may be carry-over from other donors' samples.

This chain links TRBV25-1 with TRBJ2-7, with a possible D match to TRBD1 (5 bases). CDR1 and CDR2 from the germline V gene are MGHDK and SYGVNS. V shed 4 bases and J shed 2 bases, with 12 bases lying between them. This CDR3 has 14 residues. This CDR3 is CASSVQGATYEQYF. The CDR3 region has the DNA TGTGCCAGCAGTGTACAAGGGGCCACCTACGAGCAGTACTTC.

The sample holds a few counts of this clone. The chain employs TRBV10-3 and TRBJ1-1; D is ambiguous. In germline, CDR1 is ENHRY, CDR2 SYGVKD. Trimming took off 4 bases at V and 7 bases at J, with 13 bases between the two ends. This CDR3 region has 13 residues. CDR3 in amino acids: CAISARESNEAFF. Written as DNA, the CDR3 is TGTGCCATCAGTGCCCGGGAGAGTAATGAAGCTTTCTTT.

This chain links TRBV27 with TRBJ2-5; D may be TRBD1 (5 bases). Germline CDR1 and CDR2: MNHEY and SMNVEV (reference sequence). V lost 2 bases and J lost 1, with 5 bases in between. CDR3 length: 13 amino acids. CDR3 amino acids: CASSLGAQETQYF. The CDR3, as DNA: TGTGCCAGCAGTTTAGGGGCCCAAGAGACCCAGTACTTC.

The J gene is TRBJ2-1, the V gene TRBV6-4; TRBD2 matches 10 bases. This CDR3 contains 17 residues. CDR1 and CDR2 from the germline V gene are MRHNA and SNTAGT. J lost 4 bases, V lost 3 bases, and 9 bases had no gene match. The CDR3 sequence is CASSERRTSGAYNEQFF. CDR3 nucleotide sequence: TGTGCCAGCAGTGAAAGAAGGACTAGCGGCGCTTACAATGAGCAGTTCTTC.